Below, 25 T cell receptor beta chains from the same sample are listed, as sequenced in a study of CD8 T cells in Susac syndrome (dated by TCRdb to between 2018 and 2021). The protocol used for the library was the immunoSEQ multiplex PCR assay. RNA was extracted using the RNeasy kit, and about 0.45 to 1 ug of the RNA was reverse transcribed with random hexamers. TCRdb reworked the public reads: Q25 trimming with fastp, MiXCR clone assembly, productive beta chains retained. Each record represents a unique CDR3 protein, reported with the most common genes and DNA among its rows. The sample data list hundreds of thousands of distinct CDR3 sequences, and less than 95% of these were observed just once. 0.15% to 0.2% of the sample is held by the ten biggest clonotypes. The specimen sequenced was CD4+ T cells from PBMCs. The receptors originated from a human donor with Susac syndrome.

V and J are TRBV7-8 and TRBJ1-6, with 8 bases matching TRBD1. The CDR3 runs 16 residues. Germline V gene data show CDR1 as SGHVS and CDR2 as FQNEAQ. V shed 5 bases and J 4 bases; nucleotides not matched to a gene: 7. The chain's CDR3 is CASSTPGGAYNSPLHF. CDR3 DNA: TGTGCCAGCAGCACCCCAGGGGGCGCTTATAATTCACCCCTCCACTTT.

The chain uses TRBV4-1 and TRBJ1-6, with 8 bases aligning to TRBD1. With V trimmed by 2 bases and J by 8 bases, 14 bases remained unmatched. The CDR3 length is 18 residues. Per germline, CDR1 MGHRA and CDR2 YSYEKL. The CDR3 region has the DNA TGCGCCAGCAGCCAAACAAGAGGTCCCAGGGGGCGGGATTCACCCCTCCACTTT. Translation: CASSQTRGPRGRDSPLHF.

The genes are TRBV2 and TRBJ1-1; D gene uncertain. CDR3 size: 15 residues. Trimming took 1 base from V and 2 from J, leaving 11 bases between them. Per the germline V gene, CDR1 is SNHLY and CDR2 is FYNNEI. The CDR3 DNA sequence: TGTGCCAGCAGTGAAGAAGTAGAGGACAACACTGAAGCTTTCTTT. Encoded protein: CASSEEVEDNTEAFF.

This chain uses TRBV12-3 or TRBV12-4 with TRBJ2-5; 8 bases match TRBD1. The trim removed 6 bases at V and 5 bases at J, leaving 8 bases unmatched. The CDR3 loop spans 14 amino acids. The chain's CDR3 is CASSVRQGRETQYF. CDR3 coding DNA: TGTGCCAGCAGCGTTAGACAGGGGCGGGAGACCCAGTACTTC.

The chain couples TRBV7-2 to TRBJ1-6; D remains ambiguous. Germline CDR1 and CDR2: SGHTA and FQGNSA. The CDR3 is made up of 13 amino acids. The germline V and J ends were trimmed by 2 bases and 8 bases, with 7 bases remaining between them. For the CDR3, the DNA is TGTGCCAGCAGCTTAAACGCAGATTCACCCCTCCACTTT. This sequence encodes CASSLNADSPLHF.

CDR3 sequence: CSVEGGQVDMNTEAFF. Here the CDR3 DNA reads TGCAGCGTTGAAGGGGGGCAGGTTGACATGAACACTGAAGCTTTCTTT. The chain recombines TRBV29-1 with TRBJ1-1, with D perhaps TRBD1 (6 bases). CDR1 and CDR2 from the germline V gene are SQVTM and ANQGSEA. The V end lost 1 base, the J end lost 0 bases, and 15 bases lay between the germline ends. The CDR3 spans 16 residues.

The V call is TRBV20-1, the J call TRBJ2-7, with D tentatively TRBD2 (5 bases). CDR1 and CDR2 (germline): DFQATT, SNEGSKA (reference sequence). V gave up 2 bases and J gave up 5 bases, with 16 bases separating them. The CDR3 loop spans 14 amino acids. The CDR3 region has the DNA TGCAGTGCTAGAAAAGAGGGAGACGTGAACGAGCAGTACTTC. Its protein is CSARKEGDVNEQYF.

The rearrangement links TRBV6-5 to TRBJ1-2; no clear D gene. Trimming stripped 2 bases from V and 3 bases from J, with 31 bases between. Germline V gene data show CDR1 as MNHEY and CDR2 as SVGAGI. CDR3 size: 21 residues. CDR3 nucleotides: TGTGCCAGCAGTTACCCGGACGGAGGTTCTGTACTTGGGTTAAGAGACTATGGCTACACCTTC. Its protein is CASSYPDGGSVLGLRDYGYTF.

The chain joins TRBV12-3 or TRBV12-4 to TRBJ1-6; 10 nucleotides match TRBD1. Trimming took 7 bases from V and 6 from J; bases not matched to a gene: 9. The CDR3 spans 16 residues. The CDR3 loop reads CASTLGQGRRNSPLHF. CDR3 in DNA: TGTGCCAGCACCCTGGGACAGGGGAGACGTAATTCACCCCTCCACTTT.

The chain has TRBV12-3 or TRBV12-4 and TRBJ2-7; D unresolved. There are 12 residues in the CDR3. The V gene lost 7 bases and the J gene lost 6 bases, with 13 bases spanning the gap. The CDR3 here is CASTLRNGEQYF. DNA of the CDR3: TGTGCCAGCACCCTGCGGAATGGCGAGCAGTACTTC.

The V gene is TRBV20-1, the J gene TRBJ1-6; D remains ambiguous. V was pared by 1 base and J by 10 bases, with 14 bases between. The CDR3 length is 14 residues. Germline-derived CDR1 and CDR2 are DFQATT and SNEGSKA (reference sequence). The CDR3 loop reads CSARGQGQSSPLHF. The CDR3 bases are TGCAGTGCTAGAGGCCAAGGGCAATCGTCACCCCTCCACTTT.

CDR3 DNA: TGTGCCTGGAGTGTAAAGACCGGCGGGGGCACCGGGGAGCTGTTTTTT. Amino acids: CAWSVKTGGGTGELFF. This rearrangement joins TRBV30 to TRBJ2-2; 7 bases are shared with TRBD2. The germline V gene encodes CDR1 GTSNPN and CDR2 SVGIG (reference sequence). The CDR3 runs to 16 residues. With V trimmed by 0 bases and J by 4 bases, 8 bases remained unmatched. Filled out from reference TRBV30 and TRBJ2-2, the complete variable domain reads SQTIHQWPATLVQPVGSPLSLECTVEGTSNPNLYWYRQAAGRGLQLLFYSVGIGQISSEVPQNLSASRPQDRQFILSSKKLLLSDSGFYLCAWSVKTGGGTGELFFGEGSRLTVL.

The V call is TRBV20-1, the J call TRBJ1-6, with 7 bases fitting TRBD1. Germline CDR1 and CDR2: DFQATT and SNEGSKA (reference sequence). The CDR3 is 20 amino acids. V dropped 0 bases and J dropped 0; count of bases not matched to a gene: 14. The CDR3 region has the DNA TGCAGTGCTAGAGATCAGGGTTTGACAGGGAGAAGCTCCTATAATTCACCCCTCCACTTT. Its translation is CSARDQGLTGRSSYNSPLHF.

As concerns this clonotype: This is likely a read error, given that the CDR3 carries no conserved phenylalanine or tryptophan at its end. This chain joins TRBV6-5 and TRBJ2-5; 9 positions match TRBD1. With 6 bases clipped from V and 4 bases from J, the junction kept 9 bases outside the gene matches. Germline assignment: CDR1 MNHEY and CDR2 SVGAGI. The CDR3 has 15 residues. CDR3 bases: TGTGCCAGCAGGGGAAGGACAGGGGATCTAGAGACCCAGTACCTC. It encodes CASRGRTGDLETQYL.

Here the CDR3 reads CASSPLGLNTEAFF. CDR3 in DNA: TGTGCCAGCAGCCCCTTGGGCTTGAACACTGAAGCTTTCTTT. The chain has TRBV7-9 and TRBJ1-1, with no clear D. Trimming cost V 5 bases and J 0 bases, with 10 bases left between them. This CDR3 is built from 14 residues. Per the germline V gene, CDR1 is SEHNR and CDR2 is FQNEAQ (reference sequence).

This sequence joins TRBV6-4 and TRBJ1-6, with TRBD1 matching over 9 bases. The CDR3 sequence is 12 residues long. Trimming removed 10 bases from V and 10 bases from J; junction bases left unmatched: 5. Germline V CDR1 and CDR2: MRHNA, SNTAGT. The CDR3 here is CATGTGNSPLHF. The CDR3 nucleotides read TGTGCCACCGGGACAGGGAACTCACCCCTCCACTTT.

The V and J genes are TRBV14 and TRBJ2-2; 12 bases map to TRBD1. Trimming cost V 0 bases and J 2 bases; bases outside gene matches: 4. This CDR3 has 18 amino acids. Germline values: CDR1 SGHDN, CDR2 FVKESK. The CDR3 region has the DNA TGTGCCAGCAGCCAAGATTGGGGACAGGGGGCCAACACCGGGGAGCTGTTTTTT. Encoded protein: CASSQDWGQGANTGELFF.

V is TRBV15 and J is TRBJ1-6, with D perhaps TRBD1 (6 bases). Per germline, CDR1 LNHNV and CDR2 YYDKDF (reference sequence). V lost 0 bases and J lost 7, with 7 bases in between. The CDR3 has 14 amino acids. The CDR3 region is CATSREGGNSPLHF. CDR3 DNA sequence: TGTGCCACCAGCAGAGAAGGGGGGAATTCACCCCTCCACTTT.

This clonotype was observed once. The rearrangement joins TRBV20-1 to TRBJ2-7; tentative D call: TRBD2 (5 bases). This CDR3 has 15 amino acids. Germline CDR1 DFQATT, CDR2 SNEGSKA (reference sequence). V dropped 7 bases and J dropped 0 bases, with 19 bases sitting between them. The CDR3 loop is CSGTTGSHSSYEQYF. CDR3 DNA sequence: TGCAGTGGAACAACGGGGTCCCACAGCTCCTACGAGCAGTACTTC.

CDR3 DNA sequence: TGCGCCAGCAGCTTGGATGGCAGGGAGGACGAGCAGTACTTC. It translates to CASSLDGREDEQYF. The chain uses TRBV5-1 and TRBJ2-7; possibly TRBD2 for D (6 bases). Trimming pared 0 bases from V and 5 bases from J, leaving 12 bases between. Germline CDR1 is SGHRS and CDR2 is YFSETQ. The CDR3 contains 14 residues. The complete variable domain, with remaining parts taken from reference TRBV5-1 and TRBJ2-7, reads KAGVTQTPRYLIKTRGQQVTLSCSPISGHRSVSWYQQTPGQGLQFLFEYFSETQRNKGNFPGRFSGRQFSNSRSEMNVSTLELGDSALYLCASSLDGREDEQYFGPGTRLTVT.

The chain couples TRBV18 to TRBJ2-5; possibly TRBD1 or TRBD2 for D (5 bases each). V was trimmed by 2 bases and J by 5 bases, leaving 18 bases between them. The CDR3 consists of 16 residues. Looked up from germline, CDR1 is KGHSH and CDR2 is LQKENI. The CDR3 is CASSPISSQGTETQYF. The CDR3 DNA sequence: TGTGCCAGCTCACCAATTTCTAGCCAGGGAACCGAGACCCAGTACTTC.

The chain is built from TRBV20-1 and TRBJ1-6, with 10 bases identical to TRBD1. V dropped 0 bases and J dropped 10; count of bases not matched to a gene: 6. Germline V lookup: CDR1 DFQATT, CDR2 SNEGSKA (reference sequence). This CDR3 region has 15 residues. The CDR3 protein is CSARDSGTGESPLHF. Here the CDR3 DNA reads TGCAGTGCTAGAGATTCTGGGACAGGGGAATCACCCCTCCACTTT.

V gene TRBV4-1 combines with J gene TRBJ2-3, with 7 nucleotides matching TRBD1. V trimming: 4 bases; J trimming: 0 bases; junction bases outside the gene matches: 10. This CDR3 has 17 residues. Per the germline V gene, CDR1 is MGHRA and CDR2 is YSYEKL. Written as DNA, the CDR3 is TGCGCCAGCAGCCCAGGCACAGGGGCCACTAGCACAGATACGCAGTATTTT. As protein: CASSPGTGATSTDTQYF.

The chain has TRBV9 and TRBJ2-3; D is unresolved. The CDR3 runs 13 residues. Per the germline V gene, CDR1 is SGDLS and CDR2 is YYNGEE. V lost 3 bases to trimming and J lost 2 bases, with 7 bases between them. CDR3 residues: CASSDSYTDTQYF. The CDR3 region has the DNA TGTGCCAGCAGCGACAGTTACACAGATACGCAGTATTTT. Using reference TRBV9 and TRBJ2-3 for the parts outside the CDR3, the full variable domain is DSGVTQTPKHLITATGQRVTLRCSPRSGDLSVYWYQQSLDQGLQFLIQYYNGEERAKGNILERFSAQQFPDLHSELNLSSLELGDSALYFCASSDSYTDTQYFGPGTRLTVL.

The rearrangement links TRBV7-9 to TRBJ1-2; TRBD1 is a possible D gene (6 bases). CDR1 SEHNR and CDR2 FQNEAQ come from the germline V gene (reference sequence). The CDR3 extends over 16 amino acids. Trimming took 6 bases from V and 0 from J, leaving 17 bases between them. CDR3 bases: TGTGCCAGCAGACCCGGCGGAGGGGGTTCTAACTATGGCTACACCTTC. Protein product: CASRPGGGGSNYGYTF.